This is a list of T cell receptor beta chains from one sample in a study of blood T cell repertoires in COVID-19. The method was immunoSEQ multiplex PCR; TCRdb's version includes in-frame clones alone and lacks a portion of them. The sample lists 65,000 or so clones, around 66% occurring once. What was sequenced was PBMCs or T cells enriched from blood (not recorded which). These receptors originate from a woman in her fifties or sixties who had been exposed to COVID-19. The CDR3 runs from the conserved cysteine through the conserved F or W. The D gene is left open where the match is weak. Part of the rows lack a size; the others show once, few, many or a class for expanded clones.

size: .; J: TRBJ1-4; D: .; V: TRBV9; CDR3: CASSATGHEKLFF; DNA: TGTGCCAGCAGCGCCACAGGGCATGAAAAACTGTTTTTT
size: .; J: TRBJ1-1; D: .; V: TRBV14; CDR3: CASSPIQGPTEAFF; DNA: TGTGCCAGCAGCCCGATACAGGGTCCCACTGAAGCTTTCTTT
size: once; J: TRBJ1-2; D: .; V: TRBV11-2; CDR3: CASSLHPDTYYGYTF; DNA: TGTGCCAGCAGCTTACATCCGGACACTTACTATGGCTACACCTTC
size: .; J: TRBJ1-5; D: .; V: TRBV19; CDR3: CASSIRGGSNQPQHF; DNA: TGTGCCAGTAGTATCCGGGGTGGTAGCAATCAGCCCCAGCATTTT
size: .; J: TRBJ1-5; D: TRBD1; V: TRBV19; CDR3: CASKSSRGHQPQHF; DNA: TGTGCCAGTAAGTCGTCCAGGGGGCATCAGCCCCAGCATTTT
size: .; J: TRBJ1-2; D: .; V: TRBV5-1; CDR3: CASSVQGMGYGYTF; DNA: TGCGCCAGCAGCGTGCAGGGAATGGGGTATGGCTACACCTTC
size: many; J: TRBJ1-5; D: .; V: TRBV18; CDR3: CASSSTTVDNQPQHF; DNA: TGTGCCAGCTCAAGTACGACAGTCGACAATCAGCCCCAGCATTTT
size: .; J: TRBJ1-3; D: .; V: TRBV5-1; CDR3: CASSDTGYSGNTIYF; DNA: TGCGCCAGCAGTGACACAGGATACTCTGGAAACACCATATATTTT
size: .; J: TRBJ1-2; D: TRBD1; V: TRBV6-2/TRBV6-3; CDR3: CASSHHPLTGGLDGYTF; DNA: TGTGCCAGCAGCCACCACCCTTTGACAGGGGGCTTGGATGGCTACACCTTC
size: .; J: TRBJ2-7; D: .; V: TRBV5-4; CDR3: CASSTTYEQYF; DNA: TGTGCCAGCAGCACTACCTACGAGCAGTACTTC
size: .; J: TRBJ2-7; D: .; V: TRBV29-1; CDR3: CSVETGVGEQYF; DNA: TGCAGCGTTGAAACGGGAGTGGGCGAGCAGTACTTC
size: .; J: TRBJ1-1; D: TRBD1; V: TRBV28; CDR3: CASDRDRGEAFF; DNA: TGTGCCAGCGACCGGGACAGGGGTGAAGCTTTCTTT
size: .; J: TRBJ2-7; D: TRBD2; V: TRBV7-9; CDR3: CASSFSGSGYEQYF; DNA: TGTGCCAGCAGCTTCAGCGGGAGTGGTTACGAGCAGTACTTC
size: few; J: TRBJ1-1; D: .; V: TRBV6-2/TRBV6-3; CDR3: CASSYGRYTEAFF; DNA: TGTGCCAGCAGTTACGGCAGATACACTGAAGCTTTCTTT
size: .; J: TRBJ2-1; D: TRBD2; V: TRBV28; CDR3: CASSSQTSWSYNEQFF; DNA: TGTGCCAGCAGTTCTCAGACTAGCTGGTCCTACAATGAGCAGTTCTTC
size: .; J: TRBJ1-2; D: TRBD1; V: TRBV15; CDR3: CATSRDLWDRAYGYTF; DNA: TGTGCCACCAGCAGAGATTTGTGGGACAGGGCTTATGGCTACACCTTC
size: .; J: TRBJ2-1; D: .; V: TRBV29-1; CDR3: CSVGRERVGYNEQFF; DNA: TGCAGCGTTGGGAGGGAGCGGGTCGGCTACAATGAGCAGTTCTTC
size: .; J: TRBJ1-6; D: .; V: TRBV2; CDR3: CASSEASVSPLHF; DNA: TGTGCCAGCAGTGAAGCGTCGGTTTCACCCCTCCACTTT
size: .; J: TRBJ2-5; D: .; V: TRBV5-1; CDR3: CASSRATPGETQYF; DNA: TGCGCCAGCAGTCGGGCCACTCCAGGGGAGACCCAGTACTTC
size: .; J: TRBJ2-3; D: .; V: TRBV28; CDR3: CASSSERKNTDTQYF; DNA: TGTGCCAGCAGTTCCGAGCGGAAAAATACAGATACGCAGTATTTT
size: once; J: TRBJ2-7; D: .; V: TRBV20-1; CDR3: CSARGGREQYF; DNA: TGCAGTGCCAGGGGCGGAAGGGAGCAGTACTTC
size: .; J: TRBJ1-2; D: TRBD1; V: TRBV7-9; CDR3: CASSPGQGYYGYTF; DNA: TGTGCCAGCAGCCCGGGACAGGGGTACTATGGCTACACCTTC
size: .; J: TRBJ1-3; D: .; V: TRBV10-3; CDR3: CAISEAGLRGNTIYF; DNA: TGTGCCATCAGTGAGGCCGGTTTGAGAGGAAACACCATATATTTT
size: .; J: TRBJ2-7; D: TRBD2; V: TRBV10-1; CDR3: CASSAGLAYEQYF; DNA: TGCGCCAGCAGTGCCGGACTAGCCTACGAGCAGTACTTC
size: .; J: TRBJ1-2; D: .; V: TRBV20-1; CDR3: CSASEGAEGYTF; DNA: TGCAGTGCTAGTGAGGGAGCTGAGGGCTACACCTTC
size: few; J: TRBJ1-1; D: .; V: TRBV29-1; CDR3: CSVFFQGRGNTEAFF; DNA: TGCAGCGTTTTTTTCCAGGGAAGGGGAAACACTGAAGCTTTCTTT
size: .; J: TRBJ1-2; D: .; V: TRBV7-9; CDR3: CASSLDSTGFRGYTF; DNA: TGTGCCAGCAGCTTAGATAGCACAGGGTTTAGAGGCTACACCTTC
size: .; J: TRBJ2-1; D: TRBD2; V: TRBV19; CDR3: CASSLREGSYNEQFF; DNA: TGTGCCAGTAGTCTCCGGGAGGGCTCCTACAATGAGCAGTTCTTC
size: .; J: TRBJ2-7; D: TRBD2; V: TRBV2; CDR3: CASIGLAAYEQYF; DNA: TGTGCCAGCATCGGACTAGCGGCCTACGAGCAGTACTTC
size: .; J: TRBJ1-2; D: .; V: TRBV19; CDR3: CASSQSPTGRYGYTF; DNA: TGTGCCAGTAGTCAATCCCCCACAGGGCGCTATGGCTACACCTTC
size: .; J: TRBJ2-1; D: .; V: TRBV19; CDR3: CATKGTSHNEQFF; DNA: TGTGCCACTAAGGGGACATCACACAATGAGCAGTTCTTC
size: .; J: TRBJ1-1; D: .; V: TRBV30; CDR3: CAWTPREDTEAFF; DNA: TGTGCCTGGACCCCCAGGGAGGACACTGAAGCTTTCTTT
size: .; J: TRBJ2-1; D: TRBD1; V: TRBV7-2; CDR3: CASSQTNRGLEQFF; DNA: TGTGCCAGCAGCCAAACGAACAGGGGGCTTGAGCAGTTCTTC
size: .; J: TRBJ2-7; D: TRBD2; V: TRBV30; CDR3: CAWSVHRSGRSYEQYF; DNA: TGTGCCTGGAGTGTACATCGTAGCGGGAGATCCTACGAGCAGTACTTC
size: .; J: TRBJ2-1; D: .; V: TRBV2; CDR3: CATQPPGIREQFF; DNA: TGTGCCACTCAACCCCCCGGGATCCGTGAGCAGTTCTTC
size: .; J: TRBJ1-2; D: TRBD1; V: TRBV24-1; CDR3: CATSDQGAHGYTF; DNA: TGTGCCACCAGTGATCAGGGGGCTCATGGCTACACCTTC
size: few; J: TRBJ2-1; D: TRBD2; V: TRBV7-2; CDR3: CASSLAGGRNEQFF; DNA: TGTGCCAGCAGCTTAGCGGGAGGGCGCAATGAGCAGTTCTTC
size: few; J: TRBJ1-1; D: TRBD1; V: TRBV4-1; CDR3: CASSQPTTGTVEAFF; DNA: TGCGCCAGCAGCCAACCTACAACTGGGACAGTTGAAGCTTTCTTT